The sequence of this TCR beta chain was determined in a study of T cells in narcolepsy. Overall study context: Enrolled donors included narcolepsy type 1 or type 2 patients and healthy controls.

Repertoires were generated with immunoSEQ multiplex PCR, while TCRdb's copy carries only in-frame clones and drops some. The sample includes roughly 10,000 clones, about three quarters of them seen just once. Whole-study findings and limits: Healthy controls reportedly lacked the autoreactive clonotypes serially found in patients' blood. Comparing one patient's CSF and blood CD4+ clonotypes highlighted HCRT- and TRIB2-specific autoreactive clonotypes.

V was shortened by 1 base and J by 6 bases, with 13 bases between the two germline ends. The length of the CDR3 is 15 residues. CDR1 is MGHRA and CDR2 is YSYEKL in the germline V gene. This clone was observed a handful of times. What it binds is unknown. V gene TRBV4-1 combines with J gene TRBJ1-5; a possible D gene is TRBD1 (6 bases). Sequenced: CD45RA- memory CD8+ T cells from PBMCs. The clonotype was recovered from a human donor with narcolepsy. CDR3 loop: CASSQAGAMSQPQHF. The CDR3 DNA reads TGCGCCAGCAGCCAAGCAGGGGCTATGTCTCAGCCCCAGCATTTT.